One T cell receptor beta chain is described in this entry. Its antigen is unknown. Treatment specified: some 20 received Ad26.COV2.S at low or high dose, single or two shots; several received placebo; per-sample allocation not given. Repertoires come from day 63 after the first vaccine or placebo injection. Spike of the Wuhan-strain SARS-CoV-2 was expressed by an Ad26 vector, which formed the vaccine. This sample was included in a study of Ad26.COV2.S vaccination and SARS-CoV-2 variants. In the study overall: Intramuscularly, Ad26.COV2.S was given either once or twice, 56 days apart. Study-wide findings and caveats: Responses of spike-specific T cells (both CD8+ and CD4+) reportedly showed substantial breadth after vaccination. Vaccine and placebo groups showed comparable non-spike TCR breadth.

Profiling relied on immunoSEQ multiplex PCR, and the TCRdb table lists in-frame clones only, not all of them. The sample consists of approximately 340,000 clones, 85% of them appearing once. Material: peripheral blood, obtained in a trial of Ad26.COV2.S vaccine versus placebo. The clonotype was recovered from a person between 18 and 60 years old who received the Ad26.COV2.S COVID-19 vaccine or a placebo.

The CDR3 reads CASSPGHNSGANVLTF. CDR3 coding DNA: TGTGCCAGCAGTCCGGGACATAACTCTGGGGCCAACGTCCTGACTTTC. The chain employs TRBV28 and TRBJ2-6, with D tentatively TRBD1 (6 bases). CDR3 size: 16 residues. Germline loops: CDR1 MDHEN, CDR2 SYDVKM. The V and J ends lost 5 bases and 0 bases respectively, with 11 bases between them.